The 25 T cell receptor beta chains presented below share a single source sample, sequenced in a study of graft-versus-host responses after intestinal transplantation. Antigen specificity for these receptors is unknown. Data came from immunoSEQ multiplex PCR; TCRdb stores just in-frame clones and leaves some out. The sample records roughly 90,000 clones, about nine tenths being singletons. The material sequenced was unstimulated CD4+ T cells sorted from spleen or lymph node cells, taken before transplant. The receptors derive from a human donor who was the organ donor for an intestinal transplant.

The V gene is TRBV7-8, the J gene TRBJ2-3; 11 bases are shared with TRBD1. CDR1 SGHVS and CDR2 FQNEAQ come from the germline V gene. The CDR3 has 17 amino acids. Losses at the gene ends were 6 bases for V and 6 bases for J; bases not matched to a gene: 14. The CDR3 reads CASSFRPGQGGADTQYF. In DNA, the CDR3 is TGTGCCAGCAGTTTTCGGCCGGGACAGGGGGGAGCGGATACGCAGTATTTT.

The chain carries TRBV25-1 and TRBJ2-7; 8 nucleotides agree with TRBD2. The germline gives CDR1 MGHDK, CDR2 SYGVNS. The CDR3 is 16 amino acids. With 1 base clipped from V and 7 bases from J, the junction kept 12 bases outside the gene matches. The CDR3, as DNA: TGTGCCAGCAGTGAATTAGGCGGGGGGCGGCCCGGGGAGCAGTACTTC. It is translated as CASSELGGGRPGEQYF.

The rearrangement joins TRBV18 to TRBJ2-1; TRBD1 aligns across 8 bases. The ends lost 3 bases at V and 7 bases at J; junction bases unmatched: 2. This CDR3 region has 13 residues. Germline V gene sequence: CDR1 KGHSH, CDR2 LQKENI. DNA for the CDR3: TGTGCCAGCTCACCCTGGACAGGGAATGAGCAGTTCTTC. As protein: CASSPWTGNEQFF.

This CDR3 reads CATSSTGTGGSYEQYF. CDR3 coding DNA: TGTGCCACCAGCAGCACCGGGACAGGGGGCTCCTACGAGCAGTACTTC. The rearrangement links TRBV15 to TRBJ2-7; 11 bases fit TRBD1. This CDR3 has 16 amino acids. Trimming at V came to 3 bases and at J to 0 bases, leaving 4 bases not matched to a gene. Germline-derived CDR1 and CDR2 are LNHNV and YYDKDF (reference sequence).

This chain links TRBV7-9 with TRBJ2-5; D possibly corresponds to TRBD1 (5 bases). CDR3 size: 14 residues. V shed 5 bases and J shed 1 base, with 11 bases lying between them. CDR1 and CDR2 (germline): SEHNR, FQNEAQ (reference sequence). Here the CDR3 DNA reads TGTGCCAGCAGCGGATTCAGGGTCCAAGAGACCCAGTACTTC. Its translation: CASSGFRVQETQYF.

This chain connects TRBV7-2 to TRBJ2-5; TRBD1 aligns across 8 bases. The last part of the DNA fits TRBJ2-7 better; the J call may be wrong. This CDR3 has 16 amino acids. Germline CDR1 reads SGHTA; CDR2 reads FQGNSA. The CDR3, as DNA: TGTGCCAGCAGCCGATCAACAGGGGGAGAAGGCTACGAGCAGTACTTC. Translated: CASSRSTGGEGYEQYF.

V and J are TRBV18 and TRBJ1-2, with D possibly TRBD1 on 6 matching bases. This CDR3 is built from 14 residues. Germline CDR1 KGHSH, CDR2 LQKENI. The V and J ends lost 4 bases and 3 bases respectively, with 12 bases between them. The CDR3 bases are TGTGCCAGCTCACTGGGGGCCCTATACTATGGCTACACCTTC. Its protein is CASSLGALYYGYTF.

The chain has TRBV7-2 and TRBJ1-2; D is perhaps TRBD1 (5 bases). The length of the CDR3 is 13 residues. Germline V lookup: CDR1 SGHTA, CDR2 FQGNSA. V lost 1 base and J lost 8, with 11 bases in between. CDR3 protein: CASSLGREDGYTF. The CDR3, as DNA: TGTGCCAGCAGCTTAGGCAGGGAGGACGGCTACACCTTC.

CDR3 nucleotides: TGTGCCAGCAGGGGGACAGGGGGTTACGGCTACACCTTC. As protein: CASRGTGGYGYTF. The chain is built from TRBV2 and TRBJ1-2, with TRBD1 identical over 11 bases. The J segment lost 8 bases and the V segment lost 6 bases, leaving 5 bases of the junction unmatched. The germline gives CDR1 SNHLY, CDR2 FYNNEI. The CDR3 is 13 amino acids.

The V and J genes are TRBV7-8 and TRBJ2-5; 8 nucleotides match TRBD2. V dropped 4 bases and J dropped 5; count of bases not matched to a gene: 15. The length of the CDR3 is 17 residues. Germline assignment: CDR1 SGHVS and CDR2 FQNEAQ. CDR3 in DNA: TGTGCCAGCAGCTCAGTCGGGGGACTAGGTCTTAGGGAGACCCAGTACTTC. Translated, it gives CASSSVGGLGLRETQYF.

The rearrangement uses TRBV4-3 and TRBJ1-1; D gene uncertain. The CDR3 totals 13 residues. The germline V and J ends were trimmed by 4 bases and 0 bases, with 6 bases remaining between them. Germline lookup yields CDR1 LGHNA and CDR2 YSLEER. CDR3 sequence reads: CASSPQMNTEAFF. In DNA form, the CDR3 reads TGCGCCAGCAGCCCACAGATGAACACTGAAGCTTTCTTT.

The DNA for the CDR3 is TGTGCCAGCAGCTTATCTCACACCGGGGAGCTGTTTTTT. As protein: CASSLSHTGELFF. The V call is TRBV7-9, the J call TRBJ2-2; no clear D gene. Germline CDR1 is SEHNR and CDR2 is FQNEAQ (reference sequence). CDR3 length equals 13 residues. Trimming cost V 2 bases and J 3 bases, with 4 bases left between them.

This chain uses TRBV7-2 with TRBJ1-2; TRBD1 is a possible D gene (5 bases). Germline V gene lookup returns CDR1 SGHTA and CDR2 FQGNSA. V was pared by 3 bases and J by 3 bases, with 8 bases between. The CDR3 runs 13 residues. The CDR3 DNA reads TGTGCCAGCAGCTTTGTAGGGGACTATGGCTACACCTTC. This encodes CASSFVGDYGYTF.

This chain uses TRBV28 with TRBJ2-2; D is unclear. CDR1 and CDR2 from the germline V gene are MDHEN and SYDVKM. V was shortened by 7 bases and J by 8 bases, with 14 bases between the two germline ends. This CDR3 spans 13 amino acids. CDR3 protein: CASTSPPEGELFF. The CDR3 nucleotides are TGTGCCAGCACCTCCCCCCCAGAAGGGGAGCTGTTTTTT.

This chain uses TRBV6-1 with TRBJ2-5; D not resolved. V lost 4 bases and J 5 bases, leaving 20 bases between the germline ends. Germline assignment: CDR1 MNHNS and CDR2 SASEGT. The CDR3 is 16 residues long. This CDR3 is CASSAERNYYFETQYF. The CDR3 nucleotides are TGTGCCAGCAGTGCAGAGCGAAACTACTACTTCGAGACCCAGTACTTC.

The CDR3 nucleotides read TGTGCCAGCAGTGAACCAGACAGAAGATACAATGAGCAGTTCTTC. Amino acid sequence: CASSEPDRRYNEQFF. The J gene is TRBJ2-1, the V gene TRBV2, with D possibly matching TRBD1 (5 bases). CDR3 length: 15 amino acids. The V gene lost 2 bases and the J gene lost 4 bases, with 12 bases spanning the gap. The germline V gene has CDR1 SNHLY and CDR2 FYNNEI.

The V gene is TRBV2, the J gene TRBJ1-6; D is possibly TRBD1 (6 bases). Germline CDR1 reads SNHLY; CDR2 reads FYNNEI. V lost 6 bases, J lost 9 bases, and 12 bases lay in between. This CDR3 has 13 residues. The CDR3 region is CASRDSRASPLHF. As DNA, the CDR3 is TGTGCCAGCAGGGACAGTAGGGCTTCACCCCTCCACTTT.

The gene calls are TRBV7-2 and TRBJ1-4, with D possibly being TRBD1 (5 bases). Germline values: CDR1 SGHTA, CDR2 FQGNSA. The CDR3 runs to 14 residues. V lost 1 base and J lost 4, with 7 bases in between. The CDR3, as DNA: TGTGCCAGCAGCTTAGGCAGGGATAATGAAAAACTGTTTTTT. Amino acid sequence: CASSLGRDNEKLFF.

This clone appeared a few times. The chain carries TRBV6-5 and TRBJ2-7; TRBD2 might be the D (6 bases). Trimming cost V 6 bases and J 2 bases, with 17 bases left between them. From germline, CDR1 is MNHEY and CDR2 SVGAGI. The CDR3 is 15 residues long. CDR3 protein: CASRTGGPVPYEQYF. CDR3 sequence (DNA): TGTGCCAGCAGGACCGGAGGGCCAGTACCCTACGAGCAGTACTTC.

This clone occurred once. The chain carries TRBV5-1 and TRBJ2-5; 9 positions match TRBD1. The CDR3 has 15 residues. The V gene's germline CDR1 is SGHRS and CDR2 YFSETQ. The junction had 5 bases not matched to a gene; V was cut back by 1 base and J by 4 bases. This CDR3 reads CASSLTGGFSETQYF. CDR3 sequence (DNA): TGCGCCAGCAGCTTGACAGGGGGCTTTTCAGAGACCCAGTACTTC.

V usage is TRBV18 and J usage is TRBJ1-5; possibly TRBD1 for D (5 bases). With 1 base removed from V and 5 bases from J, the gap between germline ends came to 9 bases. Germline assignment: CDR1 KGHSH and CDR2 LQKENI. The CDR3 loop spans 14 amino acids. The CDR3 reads CASSPRGGDQPQHF. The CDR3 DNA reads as TGTGCCAGCTCACCACGGGGGGGGGATCAGCCCCAGCATTTT.

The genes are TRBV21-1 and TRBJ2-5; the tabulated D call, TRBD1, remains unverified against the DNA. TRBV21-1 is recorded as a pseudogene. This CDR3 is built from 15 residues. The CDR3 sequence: CASSRKGRAQETQYF. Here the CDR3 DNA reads TGTGCCAGCAGCCGCAAGGGCAGGGCCCAAGAGACCCAGTACTTC.

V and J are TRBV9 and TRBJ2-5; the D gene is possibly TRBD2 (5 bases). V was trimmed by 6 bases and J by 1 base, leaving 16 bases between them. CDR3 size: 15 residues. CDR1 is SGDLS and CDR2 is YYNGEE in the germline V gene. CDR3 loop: CASTRRVGGQETQYF. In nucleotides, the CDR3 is TGTGCCAGCACCCGTAGAGTCGGAGGCCAAGAGACCCAGTACTTC.

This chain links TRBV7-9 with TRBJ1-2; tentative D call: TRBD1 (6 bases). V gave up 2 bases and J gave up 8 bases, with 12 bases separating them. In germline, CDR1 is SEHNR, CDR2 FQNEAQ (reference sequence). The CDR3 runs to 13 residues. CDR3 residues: CASSLLGGLGYTF. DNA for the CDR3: TGTGCCAGCAGCTTACTGGGGGGGCTCGGCTACACCTTC.

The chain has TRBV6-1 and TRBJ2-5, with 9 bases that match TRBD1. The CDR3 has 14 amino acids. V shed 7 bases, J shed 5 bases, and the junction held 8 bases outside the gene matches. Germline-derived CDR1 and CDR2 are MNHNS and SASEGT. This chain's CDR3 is CASTRNRGQETQYF. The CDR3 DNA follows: TGTGCCAGCACCCGAAACAGGGGGCAGGAGACCCAGTACTTC.